Listed here is a single TCR beta chain. This sample is part of a study of blood T cell repertoires in COVID-19. Study at large: The study drew acute and convalescent COVID-19 samples from the United States, Italy and Spain. T cells, B-cell-depleted T cells, or PBMCs provided the cDNA or gDNA that served as material.

In the original workflow: Reference gene primer amplification yielded estimated nucleated cell counts. TCRdb's copy holds only in-frame clones and misses some; the assay was immunoSEQ multiplex PCR. Clonal size and the V and J genes are those of that table, whereas D and trimming came from the DNA. The table has about 40,000 clones, approximately 83% seen once. The sequenced sample was peripheral blood. This clonotype was obtained from a woman aged 55-70 years with acute or convalescent COVID-19.

CDR3 sequence: CASSLLGLGEQFF. Here the CDR3 DNA reads TGTGCCAGCAGCTTACTAGGTTTGGGTGAGCAGTTCTTC. The rearrangement links TRBV7-3 to TRBJ2-1; D is ambiguous. V gave up 2 bases and J gave up 9 bases, with 11 bases separating them. Germline V gene lookup returns CDR1 SGHTA and CDR2 FQGTGA. The CDR3 has 13 residues.